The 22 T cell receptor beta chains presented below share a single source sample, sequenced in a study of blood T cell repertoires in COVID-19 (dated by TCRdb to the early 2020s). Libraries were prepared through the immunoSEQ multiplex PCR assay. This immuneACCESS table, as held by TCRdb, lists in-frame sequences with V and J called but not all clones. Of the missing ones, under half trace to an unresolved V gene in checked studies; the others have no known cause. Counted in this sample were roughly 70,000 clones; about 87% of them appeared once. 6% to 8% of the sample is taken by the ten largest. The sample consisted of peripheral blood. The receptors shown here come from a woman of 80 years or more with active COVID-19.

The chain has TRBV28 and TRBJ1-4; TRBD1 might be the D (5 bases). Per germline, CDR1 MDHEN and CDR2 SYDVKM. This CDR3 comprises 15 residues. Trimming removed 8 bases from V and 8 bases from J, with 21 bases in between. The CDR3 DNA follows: TGTGCCAGCGGGAGGCAGGGCAATGATGAGGAAAAACTGTTTTTT. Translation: CASGRQGNDEEKLFF.

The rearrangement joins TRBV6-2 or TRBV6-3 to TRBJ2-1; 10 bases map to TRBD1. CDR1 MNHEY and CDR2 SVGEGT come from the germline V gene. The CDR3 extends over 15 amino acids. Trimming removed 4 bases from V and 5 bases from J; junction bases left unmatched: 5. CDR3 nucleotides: TGTGCCAGCAGTTTTCCAGGGACAGGGGACAATGAGCAGTTCTTC. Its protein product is CASSFPGTGDNEQFF.

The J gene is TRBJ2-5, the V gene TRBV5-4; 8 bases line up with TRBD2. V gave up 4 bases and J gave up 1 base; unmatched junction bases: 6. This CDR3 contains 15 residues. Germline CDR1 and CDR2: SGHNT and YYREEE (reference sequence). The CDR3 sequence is CASSPGGASQETQYF. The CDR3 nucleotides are TGTGCCAGCAGCCCGGGGGGGGCGAGCCAAGAGACCCAGTACTTC.

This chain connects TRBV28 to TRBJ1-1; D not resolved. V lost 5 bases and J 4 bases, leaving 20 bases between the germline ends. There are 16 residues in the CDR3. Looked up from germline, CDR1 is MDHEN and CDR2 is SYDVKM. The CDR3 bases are TGTGCCAGCAGTCCTTGGGTGTCAGGTGTGGGCACTGAAGCTTTCTTT. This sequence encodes CASSPWVSGVGTEAFF. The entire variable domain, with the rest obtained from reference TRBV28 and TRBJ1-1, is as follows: DVKVTQSSRYLVKRTGEKVFLECVQDMDHENMFWYRQDPGLGLRLIYFSYDVKMKEKGDIPEGYSVSREKKERFSLILESASTNQTSMYLCASSPWVSGVGTEAFFGQGTRLTVV.

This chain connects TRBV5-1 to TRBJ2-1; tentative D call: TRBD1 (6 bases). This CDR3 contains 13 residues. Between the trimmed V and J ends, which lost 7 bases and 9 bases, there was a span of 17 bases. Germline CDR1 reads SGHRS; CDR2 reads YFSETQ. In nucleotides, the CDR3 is TGCGCCAGCTCAAACAGGGCTTCGAGTGAGCAGTTCTTC. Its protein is CASSNRASSEQFF. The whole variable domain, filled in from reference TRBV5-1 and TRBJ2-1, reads KAGVTQTPRYLIKTRGQQVTLSCSPISGHRSVSWYQQTPGQGLQFLFEYFSETQRNKGNFPGRFSGRQFSNSRSEMNVSTLELGDSALYLCASSNRASSEQFFGPGTRLTVL.

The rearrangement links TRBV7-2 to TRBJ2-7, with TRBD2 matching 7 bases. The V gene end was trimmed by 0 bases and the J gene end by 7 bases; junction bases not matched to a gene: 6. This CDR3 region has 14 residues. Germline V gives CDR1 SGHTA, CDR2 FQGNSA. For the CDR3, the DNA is TGTGCCAGCAGCTTAGCAGGGAGGGTCCTGGAGCAGTACTTC. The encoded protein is CASSLAGRVLEQYF.

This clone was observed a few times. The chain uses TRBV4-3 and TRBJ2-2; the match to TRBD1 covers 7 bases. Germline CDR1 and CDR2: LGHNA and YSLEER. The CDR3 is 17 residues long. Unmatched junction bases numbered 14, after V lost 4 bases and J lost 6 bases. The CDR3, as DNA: TGCGCCAGCAGCCCGCAGGACAGGATTTGGTCTCCCGGGGAGCTGTTTTTT. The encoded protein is CASSPQDRIWSPGELFF.

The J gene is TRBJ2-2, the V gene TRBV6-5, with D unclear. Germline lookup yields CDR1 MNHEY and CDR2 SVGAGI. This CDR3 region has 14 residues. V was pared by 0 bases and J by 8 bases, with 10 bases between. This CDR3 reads CASSYSFTTGELFF. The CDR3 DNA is TGTGCCAGCAGTTACTCGTTCACTACAGGGGAGCTGTTTTTT.

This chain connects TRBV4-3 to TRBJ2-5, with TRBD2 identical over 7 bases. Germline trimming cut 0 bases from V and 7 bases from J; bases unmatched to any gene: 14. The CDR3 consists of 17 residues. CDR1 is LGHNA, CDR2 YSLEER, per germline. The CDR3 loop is CASSQEREIFRSGTQYF. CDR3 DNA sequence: TGCGCCAGCAGCCAAGAGCGGGAGATCTTTCGGTCTGGGACCCAGTACTTC.

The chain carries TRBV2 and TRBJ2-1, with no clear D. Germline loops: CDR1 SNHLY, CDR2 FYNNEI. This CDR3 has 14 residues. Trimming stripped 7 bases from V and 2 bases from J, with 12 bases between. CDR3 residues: CASTENRAYNEQFF. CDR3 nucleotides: TGTGCCAGCACTGAGAACAGAGCCTACAATGAGCAGTTCTTC.

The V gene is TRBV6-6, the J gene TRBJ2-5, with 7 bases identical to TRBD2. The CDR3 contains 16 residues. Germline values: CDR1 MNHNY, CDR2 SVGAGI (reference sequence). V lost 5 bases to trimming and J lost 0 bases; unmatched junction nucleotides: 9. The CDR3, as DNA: TGTGCCAGCAGTCGTGGGGCTACTAGCGACCAAGAGACCCAGTACTTC. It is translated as CASSRGATSDQETQYF.

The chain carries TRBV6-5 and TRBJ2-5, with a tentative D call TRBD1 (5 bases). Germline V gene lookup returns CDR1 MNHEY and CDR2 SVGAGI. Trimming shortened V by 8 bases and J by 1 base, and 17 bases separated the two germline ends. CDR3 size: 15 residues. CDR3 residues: CASLKGFFGQETQYF. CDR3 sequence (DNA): TGTGCCAGCTTAAAGGGGTTCTTTGGCCAAGAGACCCAGTACTTC.

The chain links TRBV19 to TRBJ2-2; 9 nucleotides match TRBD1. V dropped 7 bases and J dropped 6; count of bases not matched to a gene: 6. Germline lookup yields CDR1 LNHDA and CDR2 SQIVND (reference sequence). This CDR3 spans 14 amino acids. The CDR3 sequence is CASKRQGGSGELFF. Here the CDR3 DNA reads TGTGCCAGTAAGCGACAGGGGGGATCCGGGGAGCTGTTTTTT.

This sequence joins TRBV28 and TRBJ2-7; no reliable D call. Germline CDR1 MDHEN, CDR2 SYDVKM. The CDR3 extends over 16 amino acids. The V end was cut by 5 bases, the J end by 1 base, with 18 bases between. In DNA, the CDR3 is TGTGCCAGCAGTCCCCCAGGTGCCCCGGTGTCCTACGAGCAGTACTTC. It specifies CASSPPGAPVSYEQYF.

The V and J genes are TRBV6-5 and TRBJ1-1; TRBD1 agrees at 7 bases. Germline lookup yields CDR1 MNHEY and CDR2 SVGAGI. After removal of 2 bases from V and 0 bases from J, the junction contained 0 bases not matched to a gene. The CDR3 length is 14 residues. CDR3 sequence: CASSYDRVNTEAFF. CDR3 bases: TGTGCCAGCAGTTACGACAGGGTGAACACTGAAGCTTTCTTT.

CDR3 DNA sequence: TGTGCCAGCTCACCAGGGACTAGCGGACACACAGATACGCAGTATTTT. Its translation is CASSPGTSGHTDTQYF. This sequence joins TRBV18 and TRBJ2-3, with 11 positions matching TRBD2. This CDR3 region has 16 residues. J was trimmed by 2 bases and V by 2 bases; bases with no gene match: 3. From germline, CDR1 is KGHSH and CDR2 LQKENI.

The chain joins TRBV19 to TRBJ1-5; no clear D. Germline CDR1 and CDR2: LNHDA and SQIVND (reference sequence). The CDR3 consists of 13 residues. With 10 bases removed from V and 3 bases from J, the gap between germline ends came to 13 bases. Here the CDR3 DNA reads TGTGCCACCCGCGGAACAAACAATCAGCCCCAGCATTTT. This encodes CATRGTNNQPQHF.

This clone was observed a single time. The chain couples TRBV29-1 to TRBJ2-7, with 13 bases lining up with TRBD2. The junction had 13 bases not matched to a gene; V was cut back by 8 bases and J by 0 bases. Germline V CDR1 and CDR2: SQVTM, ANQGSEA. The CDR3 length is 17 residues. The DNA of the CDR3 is TGCAGCTTCTGCTCCGGGACTAGCGGGATACTCTCCTACGAGCAGTACTTC. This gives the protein CSFCSGTSGILSYEQYF.

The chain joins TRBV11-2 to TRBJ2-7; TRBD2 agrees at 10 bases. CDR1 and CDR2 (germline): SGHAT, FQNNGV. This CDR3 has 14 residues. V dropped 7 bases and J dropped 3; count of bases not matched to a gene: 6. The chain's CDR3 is CASNSLAGVYEQYF. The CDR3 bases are TGTGCCAGCAACAGCCTAGCGGGAGTCTACGAGCAGTACTTC.

DNA of the CDR3: TGTGCCAGTGGGGACAGGGGTTATGAAAAACTGTTTTTT. Its protein product is CASGDRGYEKLFF. The chain recombines TRBV19 with TRBJ1-4; TRBD1 matches 10 bases. The CDR3 runs 13 residues. Trimming cost V 8 bases and J 6 bases; bases outside gene matches: 3. Germline lookup yields CDR1 LNHDA and CDR2 SQIVND (reference sequence).

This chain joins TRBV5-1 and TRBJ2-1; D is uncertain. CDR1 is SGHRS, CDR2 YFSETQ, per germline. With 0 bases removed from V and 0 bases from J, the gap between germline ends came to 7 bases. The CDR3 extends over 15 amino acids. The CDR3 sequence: CASSLGGNSYNEQFF. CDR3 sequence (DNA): TGCGCCAGCAGCTTGGGCGGCAACTCCTACAATGAGCAGTTCTTC.

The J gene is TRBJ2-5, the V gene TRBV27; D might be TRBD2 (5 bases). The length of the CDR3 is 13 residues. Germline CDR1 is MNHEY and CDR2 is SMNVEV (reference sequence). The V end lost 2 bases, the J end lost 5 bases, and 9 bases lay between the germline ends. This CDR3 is CASSLRWRETQYF. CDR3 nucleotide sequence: TGTGCCAGCAGTTTAAGATGGAGGGAGACCCAGTACTTC.